This entry lists 25 T cell receptor beta chains sequenced from one sample in a study of blood T cell repertoires in COVID-19. Clones were sequenced by immunoSEQ multiplex PCR, and TCRdb holds only the in-frame ones, with some missing. The sample has approximately 66,000 clones, around 70% seen once. Sequencing used peripheral blood. The receptor source for this set is a man aged 55-75 years with acute or convalescent COVID-19.

V and J are TRBV6-5 and TRBJ2-7, with 7 positions matching TRBD2. V lost 6 bases and J lost 1; bases outside the gene matches: 9. CDR3 length: 15 residues. CDR1 is MNHEY, CDR2 SVGAGI, per germline. CDR3 in DNA: TGTGCCAGCAGGCCGGGGGGTTGGGATTCCTACGAGCAGTACTTC. As protein: CASRPGGWDSYEQYF.

The V and J genes are TRBV5-4 and TRBJ2-1; 11 nucleotides agree with TRBD2. Germline V gene data show CDR1 as SGHNT and CDR2 as YYREEE (reference sequence). The junction had 13 bases not matched to a gene; V was cut back by 6 bases and J by 8 bases. The CDR3 is 16 amino acids. The CDR3 loop is CASTQKFLAGGDEQFF. The DNA of the CDR3 is TGTGCCAGCACCCAGAAGTTCCTAGCGGGAGGTGATGAGCAGTTCTTC.

This clone was picked up one time. This chain uses TRBV5-1 with TRBJ2-3; D ambiguous. Trimming cost V 4 bases and J 5 bases, with 17 bases left between them. Germline lookup yields CDR1 SGHRS and CDR2 YFSETQ. CDR3 size: 15 residues. CDR3 DNA sequence: TGCGCCAGCAGCCTAAGTTGGAGCTCGGGAGATACGCAGTATTTT. It encodes CASSLSWSSGDTQYF.

This clone occurred once. V and J are TRBV7-9 and TRBJ2-7, with D unresolved. Trimming pared 1 base from V and 2 bases from J, leaving 6 bases between. The germline V gene encodes CDR1 SEHNR and CDR2 FQNEAQ (reference sequence). This CDR3 is built from 13 residues. CDR3 sequence: CASSLDSTYEQYF. As DNA, the CDR3 is TGTGCCAGCAGCTTAGACTCCACCTACGAGCAGTACTTC.

The rearrangement joins TRBV7-2 to TRBJ1-5; D is possibly TRBD1 (5 bases). Trimming removed 2 bases from V and 7 bases from J, with 15 bases in between. Germline V gives CDR1 SGHTA, CDR2 FQGNSA. The length of the CDR3 is 15 residues. The CDR3 protein is CASSLTNGGVQPQHF. The DNA of the CDR3 is TGTGCCAGCAGCTTAACAAACGGGGGGGTACAGCCCCAGCATTTT.

J is TRBJ2-3 and V is TRBV5-1, with D unresolved. The V gene lost 4 bases and the J gene lost 5 bases, with 11 bases spanning the gap. This CDR3 has 13 amino acids. The V gene's germline CDR1 is SGHRS and CDR2 YFSETQ. The CDR3 reads CASSTLPGDTQYF. In DNA form, the CDR3 reads TGCGCCAGCAGCACCCTTCCGGGAGATACGCAGTATTTT.

This clone was found a few times. This sequence joins TRBV7-6 and TRBJ2-1, with 7 bases fitting TRBD2. The ends lost 6 bases at V and 2 bases at J; junction bases unmatched: 7. Germline CDR1 is SGHVS and CDR2 is FNYEAQ. CDR3 length equals 15 residues. CDR3 in amino acids: CASSPPGRTYNEQFF. The DNA of the CDR3 is TGTGCCAGCAGTCCGCCCGGGAGGACCTACAATGAGCAGTTCTTC.

The genes are TRBV4-1 and TRBJ2-5; no reliable D call. The germline gives CDR1 MGHRA, CDR2 YSYEKL. Between the trimmed V and J ends, which lost 2 bases and 1 base, there was a span of 8 bases. The CDR3 consists of 14 residues. As DNA, the CDR3 is TGCGCCAGCAGCCAACAAACGGTCCAAGAGACCCAGTACTTC. As protein: CASSQQTVQETQYF.

The rearrangement links TRBV6-4 to TRBJ2-2; TRBD1 aligns across 7 bases. This CDR3 is 13 amino acids long. J lost 5 bases, V lost 3 bases, and 0 bases had no gene match. CDR1 and CDR2 from the germline V gene are MRHNA and SNTAGT. The CDR3 DNA is TGTGCCAGCAGTGAACAGGGGACCGGGGAGCTGTTTTTT. Translated: CASSEQGTGELFF.

This clone is categorized as medium-sized. The J gene is TRBJ1-3, the V gene TRBV5-1, with D possibly matching TRBD1 (6 bases). The CDR3 runs 16 residues. Germline-derived CDR1 and CDR2 are SGHRS and YFSETQ. The ends were cut back, 4 bases at V and 0 bases at J, with 14 bases in the middle. The CDR3 region is CASSDGQFSSGNTIYF. CDR3 nucleotides: TGCGCCAGCAGCGACGGACAGTTCTCCTCTGGAAACACCATATATTTT.

V and J are TRBV13 and TRBJ1-3; D is perhaps TRBD1 (6 bases). The length of the CDR3 is 16 residues. The germline gives CDR1 PRHDT, CDR2 FYEKMQ (reference sequence). The V end was cut by 5 bases, the J end by 2 bases, with 16 bases between. CDR3 nucleotides: TGTGCCAGCAGCCTACAGGGAACTCGGCCTGGAAACACCATATATTTT. Encoded protein: CASSLQGTRPGNTIYF.

This clone occurred once. The chain carries TRBV7-6 and TRBJ2-3; no firm D call. The CDR3 totals 16 residues. V lost 1 base and J lost 4, with 15 bases in between. Per germline, CDR1 SGHVS and CDR2 FNYEAQ. The CDR3 coding sequence is TGTGCCAGCAGCTTAGACCCTACTTCTTCCTCAGATACGCAGTATTTT. This sequence encodes CASSLDPTSSSDTQYF.

The gene calls are TRBV10-3 and TRBJ1-5; TRBD1 matches 9 bases. J gave up 4 bases and V 0 bases, and 4 bases lay outside the gene matches. The CDR3 sequence is 16 residues long. CDR1 and CDR2 from the germline V gene are ENHRY and SYGVKD. CDR3 sequence: CAISESFGTGNQPQHF. Written as DNA, the CDR3 is TGTGCCATCAGTGAGTCTTTTGGGACAGGGAATCAGCCCCAGCATTTT.

The chain joins TRBV27 to TRBJ1-1; D is unresolved. The CDR3 has 16 amino acids. Germline assignment: CDR1 MNHEY and CDR2 SMNVEV (reference sequence). Trimming cost V 3 bases and J 1 base, with 15 bases left between them. The CDR3, as DNA: TGTGCCAGCAGTTTTCGTTGGAGGGCCCAGAACACTGAAGCTTTCTTT. Translated: CASSFRWRAQNTEAFF.

J is TRBJ1-6 and V is TRBV4-1, with D perhaps matching TRBD1 (6 bases). Trimming left V 4 bases short and J 5 bases short, with 12 bases between. There are 15 residues in the CDR3. Per germline, CDR1 MGHRA and CDR2 YSYEKL. The CDR3 sequence is CASSRTGTHNSPLHF. The CDR3 coding sequence is TGCGCCAGCAGCCGAACAGGGACGCATAATTCACCCCTCCACTTT.

V and J are TRBV2 and TRBJ2-7; 8 bases are a match to TRBD2. Germline CDR1 is SNHLY and CDR2 is FYNNEI. The J segment lost 2 bases and the V segment lost 6 bases, leaving 12 bases of the junction unmatched. This CDR3 has 16 amino acids. The chain's CDR3 is CASSESGGLNTYEQYF. CDR3 DNA: TGTGCCAGCAGCGAGAGCGGGGGTCTAAACACCTACGAGCAGTACTTC.

This chain links TRBV5-4 with TRBJ2-3; TRBD2 agrees at 9 bases. This CDR3 contains 16 residues. Germline CDR1 SGHNT, CDR2 YYREEE (reference sequence). After removal of 4 bases from V and 3 bases from J, the junction contained 9 bases not matched to a gene. The CDR3 DNA reads as TGTGCCAGCAGCCCCTCGGGGAGCGGGGGGACAGATACGCAGTATTTT. It encodes CASSPSGSGGTDTQYF.

The rearrangement links TRBV2 to TRBJ2-6; unclear D gene. Deletions cut 6 bases from V and 6 bases from J, with 12 bases between. This CDR3 has 14 amino acids. CDR1 SNHLY and CDR2 FYNNEI come from the germline V gene. The CDR3 DNA is TGTGCCAGCAGCCTTTTAGGAGAGGCCAACGTCCTGACTTTC. This translates into CASSLLGEANVLTF.

This rearrangement joins TRBV24-1 to TRBJ2-3; no definite D call. The CDR3 contains 13 residues. CDR1 is KGHDR and CDR2 is SFDVKD in the germline V gene. V was shortened by 5 bases and J by 0 bases, with 5 bases between the two germline ends. The CDR3 here is CATSAHSTDTQYF. The CDR3 nucleotides read TGTGCCACCAGTGCCCATAGCACAGATACGCAGTATTTT.

The CDR3 sequence is CASSLGGGHGYTF. The CDR3 coding sequence is TGTGCCAGCAGCCTGGGGGGGGGACATGGCTACACCTTC. J is TRBJ1-2 and V is TRBV6-5, with D possibly matching TRBD1 (5 bases). The CDR3 extends over 13 amino acids. Trimming took off 6 bases at V and 6 bases at J, with 14 bases between the two ends. Germline loops: CDR1 MNHEY, CDR2 SVGAGI.

The chain links TRBV27 to TRBJ2-2; D is possibly TRBD2 (6 bases). Germline CDR1 MNHEY, CDR2 SMNVEV (reference sequence). The CDR3 is 16 residues long. V lost 5 bases to trimming and J lost 2 bases, with 15 bases between them. CDR3 sequence reads: CASSRGTSINTGELFF. CDR3 DNA sequence: TGTGCCAGCAGTCGCGGGACTTCCATCAACACCGGGGAGCTGTTTTTT.

The chain links TRBV6-5 to TRBJ2-7; maybe TRBD2 (5 bases). The V gene's germline CDR1 is MNHEY and CDR2 SVGAGI. The V end was cut by 8 bases, the J end by 5 bases, with 10 bases between. The CDR3 extends over 11 amino acids. As DNA, the CDR3 is TGTGCCAGCGAGGGCAGCCACGAGCAGTACGTC. Its translation is CASEGSHEQYV.

The chain's CDR3 is CASGKGISDTQYF. For the CDR3, the DNA is TGTGCCAGCGGAAAGGGGATCTCAGATACGCAGTATTTT. This chain uses TRBV12-3 or TRBV12-4 with TRBJ2-3; possible D gene TRBD1, 5 bases. This CDR3 contains 13 residues. Trimming removed 8 bases at V and 4 bases at J, with 13 bases between.

This clone was recorded at least ten times. This sequence joins TRBV2 and TRBJ2-7; a weak D match, TRBD2 (6 bases). Trimming pared 4 bases from V and 5 bases from J, leaving 12 bases between. CDR1 and CDR2 from the germline V gene are SNHLY and FYNNEI. The CDR3 contains 13 residues. CDR3 loop: CASSGLVENEQYF. The CDR3 coding sequence is TGTGCCAGCAGTGGACTAGTGGAAAACGAGCAGTACTTC.

The chain recombines TRBV21-1 with TRBJ1-2; TRBD1, as called in the table, went unchecked against the DNA. TRBV21-1 is labeled a pseudogene. The CDR3 sequence is 15 residues long. The CDR3 loop is CASSILLGRNYGYTF. The CDR3 DNA follows: TGTGCCAGCAGCATCCTGTTGGGGCGAAACTATGGCTACACCTTC.